A selection of T cell receptor beta chains follows, all from one sample in a study of blood T cell repertoires in COVID-19. Produced via immunoSEQ multiplex PCR; TCRdb's table is partial and in-frame only. Found here are some 100,000 clones, approximately 90% of them singletons; the top ten hold approximately 4.8%. The sequenced sample was peripheral blood. These receptors were obtained from an elderly woman with active COVID-19. The CDR3 runs from the conserved cysteine through the conserved F or W. The order of the fields is D gene, J gene, clone size, V gene, CDR3 DNA, CDR3 protein. A D gene is named only where the DNA matches it firmly. Size is stated for part of the rows, as once, few or many counts, or as a class when the clone is expanded.

-,TRBJ1-4,-,TRBV7-8,TGTGCCAGCAGCCCCCCCTCCCAAATGAGGGAAAAACTGTTTTTT,CASSPPSQMREKLFF
-,TRBJ1-3,-,TRBV2,TGTGCCAGCAACCCGACAGTCACCGGAAACACCATATATTTT,CASNPTVTGNTIYF
-,TRBJ1-2,once,TRBV28,TGTGCCAGCAGTACCGGGACAATCGATGGCTACACCTTC,CASSTGTIDGYTF
TRBD1,TRBJ2-5,-,TRBV3-1/TRBV3-2,TGTGCCAGCAGCCTGGACAGGGGTGCGTCGGAGACCCAGTACTTC,CASSLDRGASETQYF
-,TRBJ1-5,-,TRBV28,TGTGCCACAAGGCCGGGGGATCAGCCCCAGCATTTT,CATRPGDQPQHF
-,TRBJ2-1,-,TRBV7-9,TGTGCCAGCAGCGAGGCTTTTCGGCGTCGGGGTTACAATGAGCAGTTCTTC,CASSEAFRRRGYNEQFF
TRBD1,TRBJ1-5,-,TRBV28,TGTGCCAGCACCCCGGACAGGCATTACAATCAGCCCCAGCATTTT,CASTPDRHYNQPQHF
-,TRBJ2-3,-,TRBV29-1,TGCAGCGCCGACGGGTTTGGCGCAGATACGCAGTATTTT,CSADGFGADTQYF
TRBD2,TRBJ2-7,-,TRBV19,TGTGCCAGTAGTATGAGATCGAGCCAGCGGGGGGGTTACGAGCAGTACTTC,CASSMRSSQRGGYEQYF
TRBD2,TRBJ2-1,-,TRBV7-6,TGTGCCAGCAGCCGCGGACTAGCGGGATTTAACCCGGATTACAATGAGCAGTTCTTC,CASSRGLAGFNPDYNEQFF
-,TRBJ2-1,-,TRBV7-9,TGTGCCAGCAGCTCAACAATTAACCTTTTGACTAGTCGAACCAATGAGCAGTTCTTC,CASSSTINLLTSRTNEQFF
TRBD1,TRBJ1-5,-,TRBV6-6,TGTGCCAGCACCCGACAGGGAAGTCAGCCCCAGCATTTT,CASTRQGSQPQHF
-,TRBJ1-2,-,TRBV30,TGTGCCTCGAATACAGGGAACTATGGCTACACCTTC,CASNTGNYGYTF
-,TRBJ1-3,few,TRBV9,TGTGCCAGCAATTCAGGGCCTGGAAACACCATATATTTT,CASNSGPGNTIYF
TRBD1,TRBJ2-7,-,TRBV11-2,TGTGCCAGCAGCTTAGTGGCCGGGACAGGGGCTACCTACGAGCAGTACTTC,CASSLVAGTGATYEQYF
-,TRBJ2-1,-,TRBV5-6,TGTGCCAGCAGCCTAAGGACAGCCCCTTACAATGAGCAGTTCTTC,CASSLRTAPYNEQFF
TRBD1,TRBJ1-2,-,TRBV28,TGTGCCAGCAGCGCCTCGGGACAGCGCAACTATGGCTACACCTTC,CASSASGQRNYGYTF
TRBD1,TRBJ2-7,-,TRBV5-4,TGTGCCAGCAGCCTCCCAGGGGGCAACTACGAGCAGTACTTC,CASSLPGGNYEQYF
-,TRBJ1-4,-,TRBV18,TGTGCCAGCTCACCTCGTCGGGGGGGTAATGAAAAACTGTTTTTT,CASSPRRGGNEKLFF
TRBD2,TRBJ2-7,-,TRBV5-4,TGTGCCAGCAGCTTGATGTCTGGACTAGGCGGGAACGAGCAGTACTTC,CASSLMSGLGGNEQYF
TRBD2,TRBJ2-5,-,TRBV29-1,TGCAGCGTCGTAGGGGACTACTCGGAGGAGACCCAGTACTTC,CSVVGDYSEETQYF
TRBD2,TRBJ2-2,-,TRBV5-6,TGTGCCAGCAGCGTGGGACTAGCGAACACCGGGGAGCTGTTTTTT,CASSVGLANTGELFF
-,TRBJ1-2,-,TRBV29-1,TGCAGCGCTGGACTCAACTATGGCTACACCTTC,CSAGLNYGYTF
TRBD2,TRBJ2-3,-,TRBV7-2,TGTGCCAGCAGCTTCCTAGCGGGACGGGATACGCAGTATTTT,CASSFLAGRDTQYF
-,TRBJ1-6,once,TRBV7-2,TGTGCCAGCAGCTTAGTTCTGGACAGTAATTCACCCCTCCACTTT,CASSLVLDSNSPLHF
TRBD2,TRBJ2-7,-,TRBV5-1,TGCGCCAGCAGCTTTTGGGAACAAAGGGCTAGCGGGAGCCAGATCGTCTACGAGCAGTACTTC,CASSFWEQRASGSQIVYEQYF
TRBD1,TRBJ1-1,-,TRBV6-5,TGTGCCAGCAGTTACTCAGGGACAGTCCTGGGAGCTTTCTTT,CASSYSGTVLGAFF
-,TRBJ2-7,few,TRBV2,TGTGCCAGCAGTGGGACCGGGACAAGGGGTCTCGGAGAGCAGTACTTC,CASSGTGTRGLGEQYF
TRBD2,TRBJ2-1,-,TRBV10-3,TGTGCCATCAGTCGGACTAGCGGGTCCTACAATGAGCAGTTCTTC,CAISRTSGSYNEQFF
-,TRBJ1-1,-,TRBV24-1,TGTGCCACCAGTAACCCAGGGCAAGATGAAGCTTTCTTT,CATSNPGQDEAFF
TRBD2,TRBJ2-3,-,TRBV7-2,TGTGCCAGCAGGCCTAGCGGGAGGACAGATACGCAGTATTTT,CASRPSGRTDTQYF
-,TRBJ1-3,once,TRBV28,TGTGCCAGCCGGGGGGCAATACCCGGAAACACCATATATTTT,CASRGAIPGNTIYF
TRBD2,TRBJ2-1,once,TRBV19,TGTGCCAGTAGCTCAGGGACTAGCGGGAGGGCTTTTTCCAATGAGCAGTTCTTC,CASSSGTSGRAFSNEQFF
-,TRBJ2-5,-,TRBV18,TGTGCCAGCTCACCAAATACACCCGGAGGGCAAGAGACCCAGTACTTC,CASSPNTPGGQETQYF
-,TRBJ1-5,-,TRBV28,TGTGCCAGCAGTCTACAGGGTCATTACAATCAGCCCCAGCATTTT,CASSLQGHYNQPQHF
-,TRBJ2-7,-,TRBV12-3/TRBV12-4,TGTGCCAGCAGGTATAGTGGCGAGCAGTACTTC,CASRYSGEQYF
-,TRBJ1-2,once,TRBV28,TGTGCCAGCAGTTTCGGTGGCTATGGCTACACCTTC,CASSFGGYGYTF
TRBD2,TRBJ2-1,-,TRBV7-2,TGTGCCAGCAGCTTAGGCGGGAGCGTTCCCAATGAGCAGTTCTTC,CASSLGGSVPNEQFF
TRBD1,TRBJ1-1,-,TRBV29-1,TGCAGCGTCGACAGGGAAAACACTGAAGCTTTCTTT,CSVDRENTEAFF
-,TRBJ2-5,once,TRBV29-1,TGCAGCGTTCTATCGCAGGGTGTGGAGACCCAGTACTTC,CSVLSQGVETQYF
-,TRBJ2-6,-,TRBV20-1,TGCAGTGCTAGTAGCACAGGGTCTGGGGCCAACGTCCTGACTTTC,CSASSTGSGANVLTF
TRBD1,TRBJ2-7,-,TRBV4-3,TGCGCCAGCAGCCAAACAAGGACAGGCGGACCCTACGAGCAGTACTTC,CASSQTRTGGPYEQYF